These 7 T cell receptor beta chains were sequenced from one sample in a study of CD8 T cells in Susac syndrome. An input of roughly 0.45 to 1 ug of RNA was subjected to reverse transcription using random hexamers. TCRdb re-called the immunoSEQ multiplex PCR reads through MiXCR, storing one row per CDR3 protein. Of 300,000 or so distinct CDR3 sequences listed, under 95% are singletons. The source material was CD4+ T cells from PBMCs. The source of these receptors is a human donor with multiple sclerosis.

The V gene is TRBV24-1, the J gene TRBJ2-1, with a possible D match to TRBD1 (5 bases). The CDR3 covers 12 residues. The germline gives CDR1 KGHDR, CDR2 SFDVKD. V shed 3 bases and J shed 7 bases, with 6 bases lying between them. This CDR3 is CATSDPGNEQFF. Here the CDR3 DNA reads TGTGCCACCAGTGATCCAGGGAATGAGCAGTTCTTC.

The CDR3, as DNA: TGTGCCAGCAGCTTGGCGGCGGGGACTACCGGGGAGCTGTTTTTT. It codes for CASSLAAGTTGELFF. The chain links TRBV5-4 to TRBJ2-2, with D possibly TRBD2 on 6 matching bases. Trimming removed 0 bases from V and 5 bases from J, with 11 bases in between. The CDR3 runs 15 residues. Per germline, CDR1 SGHNT and CDR2 YYREEE (reference sequence).

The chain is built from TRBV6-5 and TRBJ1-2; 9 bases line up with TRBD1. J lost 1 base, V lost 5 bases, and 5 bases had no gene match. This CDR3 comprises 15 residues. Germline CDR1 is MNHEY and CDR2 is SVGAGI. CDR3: CASSGTGGVNYGYTF. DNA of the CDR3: TGTGCCAGCAGTGGTACAGGGGGCGTTAACTATGGCTACACCTTC.

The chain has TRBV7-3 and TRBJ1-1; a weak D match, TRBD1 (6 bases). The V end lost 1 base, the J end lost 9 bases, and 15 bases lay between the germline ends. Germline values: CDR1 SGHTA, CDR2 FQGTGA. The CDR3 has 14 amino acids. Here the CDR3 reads CASSLMAQGSKAFF. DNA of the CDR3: TGTGCCAGCAGCTTAATGGCCCAGGGGAGCAAAGCTTTCTTT.

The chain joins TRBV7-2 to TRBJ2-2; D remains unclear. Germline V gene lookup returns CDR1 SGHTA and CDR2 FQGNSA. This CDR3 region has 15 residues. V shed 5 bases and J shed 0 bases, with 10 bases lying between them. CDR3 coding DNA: TGTGCCAGCAGCCCGTCGCCCGCGAACACCGGGGAGCTGTTTTTT. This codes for CASSPSPANTGELFF.

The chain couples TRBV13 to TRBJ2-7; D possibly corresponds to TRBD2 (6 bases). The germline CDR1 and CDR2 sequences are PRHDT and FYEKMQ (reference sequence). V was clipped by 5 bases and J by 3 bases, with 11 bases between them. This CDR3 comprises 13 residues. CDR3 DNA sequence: TGTGCCAGCAGCCGTCGGGGAGGCTACGAGCAGTACTTC. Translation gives CASSRRGGYEQYF.

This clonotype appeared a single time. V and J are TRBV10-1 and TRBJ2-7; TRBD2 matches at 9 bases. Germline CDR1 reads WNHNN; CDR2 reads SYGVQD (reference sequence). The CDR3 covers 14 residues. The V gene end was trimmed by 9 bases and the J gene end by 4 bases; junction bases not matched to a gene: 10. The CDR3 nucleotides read TGCGCCAGGTACCCCGGCGGGGGGGCTTACGAGCAGTACTTC. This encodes CARYPGGGAYEQYF.